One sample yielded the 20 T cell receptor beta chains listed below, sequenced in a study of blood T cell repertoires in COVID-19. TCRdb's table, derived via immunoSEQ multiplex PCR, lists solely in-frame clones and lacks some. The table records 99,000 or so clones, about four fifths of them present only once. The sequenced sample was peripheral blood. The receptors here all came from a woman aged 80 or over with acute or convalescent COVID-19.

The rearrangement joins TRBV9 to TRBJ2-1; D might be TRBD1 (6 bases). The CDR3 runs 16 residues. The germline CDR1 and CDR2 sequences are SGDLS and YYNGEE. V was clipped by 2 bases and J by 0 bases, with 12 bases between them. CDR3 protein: CASSVRIGGSYNEQFF. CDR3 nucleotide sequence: TGTGCCAGCAGCGTCAGGATAGGGGGCTCCTACAATGAGCAGTTCTTC.

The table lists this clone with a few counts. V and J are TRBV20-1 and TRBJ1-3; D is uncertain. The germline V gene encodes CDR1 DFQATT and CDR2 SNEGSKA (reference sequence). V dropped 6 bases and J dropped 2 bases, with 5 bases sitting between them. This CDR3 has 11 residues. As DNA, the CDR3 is TGCAGTGCGGAGACTGGAAACACCATATATTTT. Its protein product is CSAETGNTIYF.

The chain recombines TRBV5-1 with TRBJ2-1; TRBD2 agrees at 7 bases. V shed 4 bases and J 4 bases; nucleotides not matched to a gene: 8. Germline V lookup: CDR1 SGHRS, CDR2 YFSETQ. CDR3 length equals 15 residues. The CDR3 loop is CASSTQAGQYNEQFF. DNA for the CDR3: TGCGCCAGCAGCACCCAAGCGGGGCAGTACAATGAGCAGTTCTTC.

The CDR3 DNA follows: TGTGCCAGCAGCCAAGACCAGTGGCCAATGGAGACCCAGTACTTC. Residues: CASSQDQWPMETQYF. J is TRBJ2-5 and V is TRBV14; D not certain. Looked up from germline, CDR1 is SGHDN and CDR2 is FVKESK. V lost 0 bases and J lost 5, with 13 bases in between. The CDR3 spans 15 residues.

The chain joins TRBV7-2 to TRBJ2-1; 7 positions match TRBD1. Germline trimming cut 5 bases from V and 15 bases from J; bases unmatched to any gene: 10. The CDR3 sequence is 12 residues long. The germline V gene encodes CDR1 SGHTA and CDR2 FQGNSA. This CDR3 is CASSPYGQVGFF. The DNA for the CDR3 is TGTGCCAGCAGCCCCTACGGACAGGTCGGGTTCTTC.

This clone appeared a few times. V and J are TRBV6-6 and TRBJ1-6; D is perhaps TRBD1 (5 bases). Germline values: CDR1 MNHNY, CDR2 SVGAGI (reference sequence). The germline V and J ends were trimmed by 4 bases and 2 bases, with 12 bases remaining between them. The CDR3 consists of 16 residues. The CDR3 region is CASSSRGGAYNSPLHF. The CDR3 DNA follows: TGTGCCAGCAGTTCCCGGGGAGGGGCCTATAATTCACCCCTCCACTTT.

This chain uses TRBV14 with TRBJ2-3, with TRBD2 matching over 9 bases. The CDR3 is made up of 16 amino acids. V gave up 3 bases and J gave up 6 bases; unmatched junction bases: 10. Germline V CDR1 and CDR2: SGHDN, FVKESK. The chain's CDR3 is CASSHLAGTTPDTQYF. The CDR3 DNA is TGTGCCAGCAGCCATCTAGCGGGAACCACTCCGGATACGCAGTATTTT. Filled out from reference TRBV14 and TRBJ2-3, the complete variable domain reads EAGVTQFPSHSVIEKGQTVTLRCDPISGHDNLYWYRRVMGKEIKFLLHFVKESKQDESGMPNNRFLAERTGGTYSTLKVQPAELEDSGVYFCASSHLAGTTPDTQYFGPGTRLTVL.

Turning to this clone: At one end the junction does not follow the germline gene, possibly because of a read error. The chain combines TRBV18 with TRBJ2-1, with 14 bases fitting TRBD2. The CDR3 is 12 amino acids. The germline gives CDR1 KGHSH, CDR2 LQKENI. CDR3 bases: TGTGCCAGCTCATCGGGACTAGCGGGAGCGGTCTTC. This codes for CASSSGLAGAVF.

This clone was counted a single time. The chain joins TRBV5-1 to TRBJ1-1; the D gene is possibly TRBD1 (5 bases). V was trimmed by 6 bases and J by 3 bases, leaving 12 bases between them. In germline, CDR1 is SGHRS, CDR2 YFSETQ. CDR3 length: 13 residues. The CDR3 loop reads CASTRPGYTEAFF. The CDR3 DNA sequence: TGCGCCAGCACAAGGCCAGGGTACACTGAAGCTTTCTTT. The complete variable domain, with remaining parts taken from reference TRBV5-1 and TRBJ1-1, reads KAGVTQTPRYLIKTRGQQVTLSCSPISGHRSVSWYQQTPGQGLQFLFEYFSETQRNKGNFPGRFSGRQFSNSRSEMNVSTLELGDSALYLCASTRPGYTEAFFGQGTRLTVV.

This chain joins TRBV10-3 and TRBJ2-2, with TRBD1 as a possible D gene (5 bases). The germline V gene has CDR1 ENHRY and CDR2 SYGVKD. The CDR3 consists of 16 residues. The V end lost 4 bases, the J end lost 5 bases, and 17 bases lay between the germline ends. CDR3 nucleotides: TGTGCCATCAGTGGATTCGTCGCAGGGAAGACCGGGGAGCTGTTTTTT. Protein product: CAISGFVAGKTGELFF.

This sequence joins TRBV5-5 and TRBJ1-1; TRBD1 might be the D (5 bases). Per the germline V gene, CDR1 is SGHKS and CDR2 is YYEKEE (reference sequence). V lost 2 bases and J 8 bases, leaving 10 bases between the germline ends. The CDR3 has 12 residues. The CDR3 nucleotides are TGTGCCAGCAGCTTAGGGCAGGGAGAAGCTTTCTTT. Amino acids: CASSLGQGEAFF.

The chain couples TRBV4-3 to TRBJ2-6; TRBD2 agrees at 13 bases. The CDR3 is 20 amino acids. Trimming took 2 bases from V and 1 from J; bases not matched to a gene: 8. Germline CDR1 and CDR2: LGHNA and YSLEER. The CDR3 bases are TGCGCCAGCAGCCAAAGTCCGGGACTAGCGGGGAGATCTGGGGCCAACGTCCTGACTTTC. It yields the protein CASSQSPGLAGRSGANVLTF.

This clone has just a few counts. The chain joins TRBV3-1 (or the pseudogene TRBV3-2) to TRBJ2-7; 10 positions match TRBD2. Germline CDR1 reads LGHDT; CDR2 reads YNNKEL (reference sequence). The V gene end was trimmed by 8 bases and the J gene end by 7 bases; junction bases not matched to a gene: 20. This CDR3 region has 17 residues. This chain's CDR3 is CASRGTSGREPGPEQYF. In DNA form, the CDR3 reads TGTGCCAGCCGCGGAACGAGCGGGAGGGAGCCCGGGCCTGAGCAGTACTTC.

The CDR3 nucleotides read TGTGCCAGCAGTTATTCCCAGGGTGGAGAGACCCAGTACTTC. It yields the protein CASSYSQGGETQYF. The chain has TRBV6-5 and TRBJ2-5, with D possibly matching TRBD1 (5 bases). The CDR3 length is 14 residues. V gave up 3 bases and J gave up 4 bases, with 12 bases separating them. From germline, CDR1 is MNHEY and CDR2 SVGAGI.

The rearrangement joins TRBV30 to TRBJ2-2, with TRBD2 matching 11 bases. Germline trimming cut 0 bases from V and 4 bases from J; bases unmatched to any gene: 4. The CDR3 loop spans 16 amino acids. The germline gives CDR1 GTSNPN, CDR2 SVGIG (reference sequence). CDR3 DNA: TGTGCCTGGAGTGTTCTTAGCGGGAGGGCCACCGGGGAGCTGTTTTTT. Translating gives CAWSVLSGRATGELFF.

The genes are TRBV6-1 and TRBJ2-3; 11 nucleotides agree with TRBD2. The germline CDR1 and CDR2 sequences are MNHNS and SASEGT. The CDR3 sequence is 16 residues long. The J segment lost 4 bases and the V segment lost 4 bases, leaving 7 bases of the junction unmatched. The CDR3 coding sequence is TGTGCCAGCAGTGGGGTAGCGGGAGGGCCCGCAGATACGCAGTATTTT. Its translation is CASSGVAGGPADTQYF.

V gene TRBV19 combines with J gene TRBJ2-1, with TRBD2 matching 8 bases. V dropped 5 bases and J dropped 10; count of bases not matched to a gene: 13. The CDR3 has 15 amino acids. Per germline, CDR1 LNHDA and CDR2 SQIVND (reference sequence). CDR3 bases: TGTGCCAGTAGTGTCGGGACTAGATGGGGAACCGAGCAGTTCTTC. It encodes CASSVGTRWGTEQFF.

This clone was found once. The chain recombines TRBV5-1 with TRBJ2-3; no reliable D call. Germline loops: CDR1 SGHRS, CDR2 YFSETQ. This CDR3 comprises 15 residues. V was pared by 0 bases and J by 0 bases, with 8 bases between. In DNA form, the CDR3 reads TGCGCCAGCAGCTTGGCTAGTACTAGCACAGATACGCAGTATTTT. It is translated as CASSLASTSTDTQYF.

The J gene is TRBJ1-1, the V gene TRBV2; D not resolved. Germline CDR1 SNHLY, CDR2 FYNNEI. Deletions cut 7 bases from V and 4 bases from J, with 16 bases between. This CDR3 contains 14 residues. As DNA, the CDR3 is TGTGCCAGCACCCAATCTACCGAGGGCACTGAAGCTTTCTTT. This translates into CASTQSTEGTEAFF.

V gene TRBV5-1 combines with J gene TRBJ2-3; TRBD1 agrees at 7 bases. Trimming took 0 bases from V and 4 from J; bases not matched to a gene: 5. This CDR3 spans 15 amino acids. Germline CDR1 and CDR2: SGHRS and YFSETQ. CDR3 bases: TGCGCCAGCAGCTTGGAAGGTCAGGGGGCAGATACGCAGTATTTT. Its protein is CASSLEGQGADTQYF.